This TCR beta chain came from a study of technical replicates of blood from a handful of donors. Germline CDR1 and CDR2: MNHNS and SASEGT. V dropped 4 bases and J dropped 4; count of bases not matched to a gene: 5. The CDR3 spans 15 residues. Profiling relied on immunoSEQ multiplex PCR, and the TCRdb table lists in-frame clones only, not all of them. The data hold about 81,000 clones, with 90% to 97% observed a single time. The specimen was T cells isolated from PBMCs. The chain joins TRBV6-1 to TRBJ1-3, with 9 bases lining up with TRBD1. This TCR was sampled from a human donor in good health. The CDR3 protein is CASSGGQGLGNTIYF. The CDR3 DNA follows: TGTGCCAGCAGTGGGGGACAGGGTCTAGGAAACACCATATATTTT.